This TCR beta chain was identified in a study of blood T cell repertoires in COVID-19. The junction had 9 bases not matched to a gene; V was cut back by 5 bases and J by 3 bases. The CDR3 contains 17 residues. Germline-derived CDR1 and CDR2 are SGHTA and FQGNSA. TCRdb keeps only in-frame clones here, not all; method: immunoSEQ multiplex PCR. The data hold under 30,000 clones, with 84% observed a single time. This chain links TRBV7-2 with TRBJ2-3; 12 nucleotides agree with TRBD2. This clonotype was sampled from a man older than 75 with active COVID-19. The sample consisted of peripheral blood. CDR3 loop: CASSLASGGAATDTQYF. The CDR3, as DNA: TGTGCCAGCAGCCTCGCTAGCGGGGGGGCCGCGACAGATACGCAGTATTTT.